Listed below are T cell receptor beta chains from one sample, sequenced in a study of T cell repertoires in cytomegalovirus infection. TCRdb redid the calling of the reads with MiXCR, one entry per CDR3 protein. Among about 47,000 distinct CDR3 sequences listed, 20% were seen once. For these receptors, no antigen is known. The source material was CD8+ T cells from cultured PBMCs, sampled from culture after CMV antigen stimulation. These receptors were collected from a human donor in good health (CMV status not recorded). Some clones in this sample may be carry-over from other donors' samples. CDR3s include the opening cysteine and the closing phenylalanine or tryptophan. Fields, in order: V gene, J gene, D gene, clone size, CDR3 DNA, CDR3 protein. D genes are given only for firm matches. Rows may omit the clone size; those that give it use once, few, many or a size class.

TRBV27	TRBJ2-1	-	-	TGTGCCAGCATACGGGACAATTACAATGAGCAGTTCTTC	CASIRDNYNEQFF
TRBV7-9	TRBJ2-5	TRBD2	few	TGTGCCAGCAGCTTCCCGACTAGCGGGGGGGATGGAGAGACCCAGTACTTC	CASSFPTSGGDGETQYF
TRBV9	TRBJ2-3	-	-	TGTGCCAGCAGCGCCTCCCAGGGGGGCGCAGATACGCAGTATTTT	CASSASQGGADTQYF
TRBV11-2	TRBJ1-2	TRBD1	few	TGTGCCAGCAGCTTAGGAGGGACAGGGGACTATGGCTACACCTTC	CASSLGGTGDYGYTF
TRBV4-3	TRBJ2-5	-	few	TGCGCCAGCAGCCAAAGAAATAGCGGAAGGGAGACCCAGTACTTC	CASSQRNSGRETQYF
TRBV12-3/TRBV12-4	TRBJ2-7	TRBD1	-	TGTGCCAGCACTCCGGGACAGGCTGCCTACGAGCAGTACTTC	CASTPGQAAYEQYF
TRBV7-9	TRBJ2-5	-	few	TGTGCCAGCAGCTCGGACAAATACCAAGAGACCCAGTACTTC	CASSSDKYQETQYF
TRBV6-6	TRBJ1-1	-	few	TGTGCCAGCAGTACTTCCTCTGGGACTGAAGCTTTCTTT	CASSTSSGTEAFF
TRBV5-1	TRBJ1-5	TRBD1	-	TGCGCCAGCAGCTTGGAGGGGGCAGGGAGCAATCAGCCCCAGCATTTT	CASSLEGAGSNQPQHF
TRBV7-2	TRBJ2-7	-	once	TGTGCCAGCAGCTTTCCTGATGTCGGTCTCGGCGAGCAGTACTTC	CASSFPDVGLGEQYF
TRBV6-5	TRBJ2-3	-	many	TGTGCCAGCAGTTACTCGATAGGGGGCACAGATACGCAGTATTTT	CASSYSIGGTDTQYF
TRBV6-2/TRBV6-3	TRBJ2-1	TRBD2	-	TGTGCCAGCAGCCGCGGGAGCTACAATGAGCAGTTCTTC	CASSRGSYNEQFF
TRBV5-5	TRBJ1-2	-	-	TGTGCCAGCAGCCTTTTGGAAGGGACGGTCTCCGGCTACACCTTC	CASSLLEGTVSGYTF
TRBV6-1	TRBJ2-4	-	-	TGTGCCAGCAGTGAAGGCAGGGAGAAGGACATTCAGTACTTC	CASSEGREKDIQYF
TRBV12-3/TRBV12-4	TRBJ2-1	-	-	TGTGCCAGCAGTCTTCCACTAGATTCTAGCTCCTACAATGAGCAGTTCTTC	CASSLPLDSSSYNEQFF
TRBV6-6	TRBJ2-2	TRBD1	-	TGTGCCAGCAGAAAGGACAGGGGTTACACCGGGGAGCTGTTTTTT	CASRKDRGYTGELFF
TRBV6-2/TRBV6-3	TRBJ2-7	TRBD1	-	TGTGCCAGCAGAGGGAGGACAGGGATTGATTACGAGCAGTACTTC	CASRGRTGIDYEQYF
TRBV7-8	TRBJ1-2	TRBD1	-	TGTGCCAGCAGCTTAGTACCGGGACAGAGCGACTATGGCTACACCTTC	CASSLVPGQSDYGYTF
TRBV4-1	TRBJ2-7	-	-	TGCGCCAGCAGCCCGGTAGGGGAAGGTAACGAGCAGTACTTC	CASSPVGEGNEQYF
TRBV6-2/TRBV6-3	TRBJ2-1	TRBD2	-	TGTGCCAGCAGTTGGCGGGGGGCCCACAATGAGCAGTTCTTC	CASSWRGAHNEQFF
TRBV7-9	TRBJ1-5	TRBD1	-	TGTGCCAGCAGCTTAAATGCAGGGGGACATCAGCCCCAGCATTTT	CASSLNAGGHQPQHF
TRBV11-2	TRBJ2-3	-	few	TGTGCCAGCAGCTCCGAAGACCCATGGGATACGCAGTATTTT	CASSSEDPWDTQYF
TRBV6-4	TRBJ1-5	-	few	TGTGCCAGCAGTGTCGGTAGCAATCAGCCCCAGCATTTT	CASSVGSNQPQHF
TRBV12-3/TRBV12-4	TRBJ2-7	-	-	TGTGCCAGCAGCTCTAGTATCGGACGGTTCTACGAGCAGTACTTC	CASSSSIGRFYEQYF
TRBV6-6	TRBJ2-5	-	-	TGTGCCAGCACCTCTGGGGGAGTTTTAGAGACCCAGTACTTC	CASTSGGVLETQYF
TRBV28	TRBJ1-3	-	-	TGTGCCAGCAGGGGGTCCGCCATATATTTT	CASRGSAIYF
TRBV10-3	TRBJ2-1	-	-	TGTGCCATCAGTGGAGCGGACAGCTCCTACAATGAGCAGTTCTTC	CAISGADSSYNEQFF
TRBV27	TRBJ1-6	TRBD1	few	TGTGCCAGCAGCTATGACCCGGGACAGGGAAATTCACCCCTCCACTTT	CASSYDPGQGNSPLHF
TRBV9	TRBJ1-2	TRBD1	-	TGTGCCAGCAGCGGAGGACAGGGAAACAACTATGGCTACACCTTC	CASSGGQGNNYGYTF
TRBV4-3	TRBJ2-1	TRBD2	-	TGCGCCAGCAGCCAGAGTAGCGGGGGGGATTACAATGAGCAGTTCTTC	CASSQSSGGDYNEQFF
TRBV12-3/TRBV12-4	TRBJ1-1	-	once	TGTGCCAGCAGTTTAATAACGGTAGCTCAAGCTTTCTTT	CASSLITVAQAFF
TRBV7-8	TRBJ2-5	-	few	TGTGCCAGCAGCTTAGGGGGAGCAGGGGAGCAAGAAGAGACCCAGTACTTC	CASSLGGAGEQEETQYF
TRBV7-2	TRBJ1-5	-	many	TGTGCCAGCAGCTTAGCTGGAGACTGGGGTATTAGCAATCAGCCCCAGCATTTT	CASSLAGDWGISNQPQHF
TRBV7-3	TRBJ2-1	TRBD2	-	TGTGCCAGCAGCTTAAGGCCTAGCGGGGGGGCCTACAATGAGCAGTTCTTC	CASSLRPSGGAYNEQFF
TRBV9	TRBJ2-3	TRBD1	-	TGTGCCAGCAGCGTAGAGGGGGCCTCCACAGATACGCAGTATTTT	CASSVEGASTDTQYF